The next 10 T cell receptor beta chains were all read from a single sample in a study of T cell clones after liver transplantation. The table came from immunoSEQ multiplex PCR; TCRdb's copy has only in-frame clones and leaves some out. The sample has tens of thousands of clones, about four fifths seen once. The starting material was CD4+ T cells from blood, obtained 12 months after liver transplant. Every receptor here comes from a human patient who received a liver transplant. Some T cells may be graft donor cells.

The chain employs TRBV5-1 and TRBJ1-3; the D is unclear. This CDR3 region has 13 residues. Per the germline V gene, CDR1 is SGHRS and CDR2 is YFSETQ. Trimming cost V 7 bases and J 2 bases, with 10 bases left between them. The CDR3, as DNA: TGCGCCAGCGCTTCGGAACCTGGAAACACCATATATTTT. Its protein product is CASASEPGNTIYF.

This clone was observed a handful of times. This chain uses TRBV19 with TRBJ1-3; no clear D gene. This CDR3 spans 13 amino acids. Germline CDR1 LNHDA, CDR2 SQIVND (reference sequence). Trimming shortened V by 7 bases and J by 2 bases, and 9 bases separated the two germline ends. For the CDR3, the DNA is TGTGCCAGTATAGGGCAGACTGGAAACACCATATATTTT. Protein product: CASIGQTGNTIYF.

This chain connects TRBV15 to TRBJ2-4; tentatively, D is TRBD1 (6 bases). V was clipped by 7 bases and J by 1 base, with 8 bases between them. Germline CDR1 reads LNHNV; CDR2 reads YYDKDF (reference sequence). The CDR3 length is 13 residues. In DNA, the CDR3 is TGTGCCACCATGAGGGGGGCCAAAAACATTCAGTACTTC. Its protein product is CATMRGAKNIQYF. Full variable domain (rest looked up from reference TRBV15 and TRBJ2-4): DAMVIQNPRYQVTQFGKPVTLSCSQTLNHNVMYWYQQKSSQAPKLLFHYYDKDFNNEADTPDNFQSRRPNTSFCFLDIRSPGLGDTAMYLCATMRGAKNIQYFGAGTRLSVL.

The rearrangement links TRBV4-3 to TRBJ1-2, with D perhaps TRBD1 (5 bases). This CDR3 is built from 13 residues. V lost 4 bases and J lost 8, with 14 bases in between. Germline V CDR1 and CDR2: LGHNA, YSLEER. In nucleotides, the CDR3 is TGCGCCAGCAGCCTTGGGGTAGGGGCAGGCTACACCTTC. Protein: CASSLGVGAGYTF.

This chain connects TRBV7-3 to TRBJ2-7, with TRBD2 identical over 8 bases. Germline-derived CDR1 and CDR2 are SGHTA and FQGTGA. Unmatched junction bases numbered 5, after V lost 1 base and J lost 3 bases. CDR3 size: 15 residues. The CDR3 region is CASSLKGSGDYEQYF. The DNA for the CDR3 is TGTGCCAGCAGCTTAAAGGGTAGCGGGGACTACGAGCAGTACTTC.

The CDR3 coding sequence is TGTGCCAGCAGCCCGATCGTTTGGACTACCGACTATGGGACCCAGTACTTC. Its translation is CASSPIVWTTDYGTQYF. The V call is TRBV5-8, the J call TRBJ2-5; tentative D call: TRBD2 (6 bases). V was pared by 4 bases and J by 7 bases, with 26 bases between. This CDR3 has 17 amino acids. Germline-derived CDR1 and CDR2 are SGHTS and YDEGEE.

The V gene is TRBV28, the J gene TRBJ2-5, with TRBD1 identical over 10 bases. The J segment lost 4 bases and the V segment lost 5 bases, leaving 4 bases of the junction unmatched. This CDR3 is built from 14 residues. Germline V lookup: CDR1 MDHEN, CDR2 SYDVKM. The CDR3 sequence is CASSTRQGAETQYF. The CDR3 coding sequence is TGTGCCAGCAGTACCCGACAGGGGGCAGAGACCCAGTACTTC.

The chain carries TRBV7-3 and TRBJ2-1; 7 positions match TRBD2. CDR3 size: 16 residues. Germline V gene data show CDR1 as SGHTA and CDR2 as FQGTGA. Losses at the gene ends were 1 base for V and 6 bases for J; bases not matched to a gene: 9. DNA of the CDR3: TGTGCCAGCAGCTTAAATCGGGGCGGGAGTCTCAATGAGCAGTTCTTC. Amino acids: CASSLNRGGSLNEQFF.

The CDR3 DNA reads TGTGCCAGCTCACCACGGGCGGCAGGGGGCTCGATAGGCTACACCTTC. This gives the protein CASSPRAAGGSIGYTF. The gene calls are TRBV18 and TRBJ1-2; TRBD1 matches at 8 bases. The CDR3 totals 16 residues. The J segment lost 8 bases and the V segment lost 1 base, leaving 12 bases of the junction unmatched. Germline lookup yields CDR1 KGHSH and CDR2 LQKENI.

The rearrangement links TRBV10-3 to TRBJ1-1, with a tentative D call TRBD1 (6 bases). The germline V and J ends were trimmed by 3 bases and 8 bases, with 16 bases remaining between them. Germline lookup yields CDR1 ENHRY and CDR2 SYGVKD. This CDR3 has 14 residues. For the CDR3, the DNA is TGTGCCATCAGTGAAACAGGGCCCATTGGAGAAGCTTTCTTT. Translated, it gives CAISETGPIGEAFF.